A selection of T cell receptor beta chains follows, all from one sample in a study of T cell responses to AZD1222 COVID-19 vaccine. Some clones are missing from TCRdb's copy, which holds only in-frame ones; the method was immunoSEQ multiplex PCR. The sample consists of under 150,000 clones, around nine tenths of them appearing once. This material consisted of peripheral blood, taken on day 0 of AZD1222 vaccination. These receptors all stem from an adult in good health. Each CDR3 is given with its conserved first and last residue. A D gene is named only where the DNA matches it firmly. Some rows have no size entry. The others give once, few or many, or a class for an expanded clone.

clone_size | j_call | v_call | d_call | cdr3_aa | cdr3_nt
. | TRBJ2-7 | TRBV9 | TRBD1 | CASSASRDSVTYEQYF | TGTGCCAGCAGCGCCAGTCGGGACAGTGTAACCTACGAGCAGTACTTC
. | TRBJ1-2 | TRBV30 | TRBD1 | CAWSAGGSYGYTF | TGTGCCTGGAGCGCAGGGGGAAGCTATGGCTACACCTTC
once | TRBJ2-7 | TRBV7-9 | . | CASSRTGPTSSYEQYF | TGTGCCAGCAGCCGGACGGGACCGACGAGCTCCTACGAGCAGTACTTC
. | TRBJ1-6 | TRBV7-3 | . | CASSLSVSGSPLHF | TGTGCCAGCAGCTTAAGTGTCTCGGGTTCACCCCTCCACTTT
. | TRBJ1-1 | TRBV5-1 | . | CASSLQTTGNTEAFF | TGCGCCAGCAGCCTGCAGACTACAGGAAACACTGAAGCTTTCTTT
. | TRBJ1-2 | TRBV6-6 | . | CASSTVTNGYTF | TGTGCCAGCAGCACCGTCACAAATGGCTACACCTTC
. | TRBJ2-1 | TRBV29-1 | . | CSLRSYNEQFF | TGCAGCCTCCGTTCCTACAATGAGCAGTTCTTC
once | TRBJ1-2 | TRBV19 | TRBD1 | CASSTRDRGRGYGYTF | TGTGCCAGTAGTACCCGCGACAGGGGGCGAGGCTATGGCTACACCTTC
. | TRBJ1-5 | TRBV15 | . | CATSRYPGQYSNQPQHF | TGTGCCACCAGCAGATACCCAGGACAGTATAGCAATCAGCCCCAGCATTTT
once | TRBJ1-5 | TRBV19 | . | CASSMARGVTNQPQHF | TGTGCCAGTAGTATGGCCCGGGGGGTAACCAATCAGCCCCAGCATTTT
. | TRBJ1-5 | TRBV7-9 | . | CASSLGGRQPQHF | TGTGCCAGCAGCTTGGGGGGCAGGCAGCCCCAGCATTTT
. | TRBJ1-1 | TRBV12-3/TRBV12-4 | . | CASSSGRAEAFF | TGTGCCAGCAGTTCCGGCAGGGCTGAAGCTTTCTTT
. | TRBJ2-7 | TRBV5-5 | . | CASSLSHYEQYF | TGTGCCAGCAGCTTGTCGCACTACGAGCAGTACTTC
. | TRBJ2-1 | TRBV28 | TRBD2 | CASRQSGRAYNEQFF | TGTGCCAGCAGGCAGAGCGGGAGGGCTTACAATGAGCAGTTCTTC
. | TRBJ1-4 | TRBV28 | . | CASSPGKRGGSNEKLFF | TGTGCCAGCAGCCCAGGGAAAAGGGGGGGGAGTAATGAAAAACTGTTTTTT
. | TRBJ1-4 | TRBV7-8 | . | CASSSGRAREKLFF | TGTGCCAGCAGCTCTGGCAGGGCTAGAGAAAAACTGTTTTTT
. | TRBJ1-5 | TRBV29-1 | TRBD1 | CSVGQGRNQPQHF | TGCAGCGTTGGACAGGGCAGAAATCAGCCCCAGCATTTT
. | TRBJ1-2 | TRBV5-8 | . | CASSLEHHGYTF | TGTGCCAGCAGCTTGGAGCATCATGGCTACACCTTC
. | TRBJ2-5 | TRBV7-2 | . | CASSATSLETQYF | TGTGCCAGCAGCGCGACTAGTTTGGAGACCCAGTACTTC
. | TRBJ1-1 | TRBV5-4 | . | CASSPSANTEAFF | TGTGCCAGCAGCCCCTCGGCGAACACTGAAGCTTTCTTT
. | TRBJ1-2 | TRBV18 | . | CASSPPWDGQVYGYTF | TGTGCCAGCTCACCACCGTGGGACGGGCAGGTATATGGCTACACCTTC
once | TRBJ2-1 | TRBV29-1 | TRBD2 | CSVEGLAGIYNEQFF | TGCAGCGTTGAAGGGCTAGCGGGAATCTACAATGAGCAGTTCTTC
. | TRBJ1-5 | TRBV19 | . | CASLGGGLGQPQHF | TGTGCCAGCCTTGGGGGGGGTTTAGGTCAGCCCCAGCATTTT
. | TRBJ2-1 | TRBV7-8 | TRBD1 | CASSLATGASSYNEQFF | TGTGCCAGCAGCTTAGCTACAGGGGCAAGCTCCTACAATGAGCAGTTCTTC
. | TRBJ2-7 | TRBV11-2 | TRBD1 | CASSLVGQPYEQYF | TGTGCCAGCAGCTTAGTGGGACAGCCCTACGAGCAGTACTTC
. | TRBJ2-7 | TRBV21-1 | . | CASSKAGGILLYEQYF | TGTGCCAGCAGCAAAGCAGGAGGGATCCTCCTCTACGAGCAGTACTTC
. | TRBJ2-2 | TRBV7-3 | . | CASSRDSITGELFF | TGTGCCAGCAGCCGGGACTCCATCACCGGGGAGCTGTTTTTT
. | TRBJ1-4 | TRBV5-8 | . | CASSRGRWATNEKLFF | TGTGCCAGCAGCCGAGGACGCTGGGCAACTAATGAAAAACTGTTTTTT
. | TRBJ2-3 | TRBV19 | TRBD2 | CASSPTSGLPRTDTQYF | TGTGCCAGTAGTCCGACTAGCGGACTTCCCAGGACAGATACGCAGTATTTT
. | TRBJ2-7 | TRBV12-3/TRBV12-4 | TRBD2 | CASTLAGSEQYF | TGTGCCAGCACTTTAGCGGGGAGTGAGCAGTACTTC
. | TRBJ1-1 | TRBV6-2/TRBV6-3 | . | CASSYVPLNTEAFF | TGTGCCAGCAGTTACGTTCCTTTGAACACTGAAGCTTTCTTT
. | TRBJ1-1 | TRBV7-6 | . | CASSLWAGATEAFF | TGTGCCAGCAGCTTATGGGCAGGGGCGACTGAAGCTTTCTTT
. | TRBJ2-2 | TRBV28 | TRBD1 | CASSLWGQSGTGELFF | TGTGCCAGCAGTTTATGGGGACAGTCGGGCACCGGGGAGCTGTTTTTT
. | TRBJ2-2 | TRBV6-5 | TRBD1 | CASSYLTGSAGELFF | TGTGCCAGCAGTTACTTGACAGGGAGCGCCGGGGAGCTGTTTTTT
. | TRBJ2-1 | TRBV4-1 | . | CASSRLPEGSSYNEQFF | TGCGCCAGCAGCCGTCTTCCGGAGGGGAGCTCCTACAATGAGCAGTTCTTC
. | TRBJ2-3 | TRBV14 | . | CAREGQGPGTQYF | TGTGCCAGGGAGGGCCAAGGTCCTGGGACGCAGTATTTT
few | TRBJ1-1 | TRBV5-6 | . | CASSALRGGEAFF | TGTGCCAGCAGCGCCCTTAGGGGGGGTGAAGCTTTCTTT
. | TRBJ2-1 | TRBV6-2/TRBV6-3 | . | CASSYLASTHEQFF | TGTGCCAGCAGTTACTTGGCTAGCACCCATGAGCAGTTCTTC
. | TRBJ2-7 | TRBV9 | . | CASSPWGYGAMYEQYF | TGTGCCAGCAGCCCCTGGGGGTATGGTGCAATGTACGAGCAGTACTTC
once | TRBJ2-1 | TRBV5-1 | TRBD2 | CASSADWGLAGGFEQFF | TGCGCCAGCAGCGCCGACTGGGGACTAGCGGGAGGGTTTGAGCAGTTCTTC
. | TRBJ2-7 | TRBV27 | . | CASSFTLGREQYF | TGTGCCAGCAGTTTCACCCTAGGACGCGAGCAGTACTTC
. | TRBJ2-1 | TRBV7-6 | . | CASSLEAASYNEQFF | TGTGCCAGCAGCTTAGAGGCGGCCTCCTACAATGAGCAGTTCTTC
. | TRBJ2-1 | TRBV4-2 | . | CASSQDPPSGLSYNEQFF | TGTGCCAGCAGCCAAGATCCCCCAAGCGGGCTCTCTTACAATGAGCAGTTCTTC
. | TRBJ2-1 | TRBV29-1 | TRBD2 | CSVQSAGGNEQFF | TGCAGCGTTCAGTCAGCGGGAGGAAATGAGCAGTTCTTC
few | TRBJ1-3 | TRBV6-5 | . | CASLGIGGTIYF | TGTGCCAGCCTAGGTATTGGGGGCACCATATATTTT
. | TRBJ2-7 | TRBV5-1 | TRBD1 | CASSSGQGRYEQYF | TGCGCCAGCAGCTCGGGACAGGGTCGGTACGAGCAGTACTTC
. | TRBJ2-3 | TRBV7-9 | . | CASSLTGKDTQYF | TGTGCCAGCAGCTTAACGGGAAAGGATACGCAGTATTTT
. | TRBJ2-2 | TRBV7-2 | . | CASSLRLGGAPDTGELFF | TGTGCCAGCAGCTTAAGGCTAGGGGGGGCGCCGGACACCGGGGAGCTGTTTTTT
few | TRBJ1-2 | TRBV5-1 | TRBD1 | CASSFTGDGYTF | TGCGCCAGCAGCTTCACAGGGGATGGCTACACCTTC
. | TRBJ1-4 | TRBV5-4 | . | CASSLGGSASNEKLFF | TGTGCCAGCAGCTTGGGGGGCTCCGCGTCTAATGAAAAACTGTTTTTT
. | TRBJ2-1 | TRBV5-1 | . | CASSTLAVEGLFF | TGCGCCAGCAGCACATTAGCGGTTGAGGGCTTGTTCTTC
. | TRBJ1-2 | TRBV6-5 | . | CASSYSGHGHGYTF | TGTGCCAGCAGTTACTCGGGGCATGGGCATGGCTACACCTTC
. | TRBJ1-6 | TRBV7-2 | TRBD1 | CASRPRQGNSPLHF | TGTGCCAGCAGACCCCGACAGGGAAATTCACCCCTCCACTTT